The 12 T cell receptor beta chains below come from one sample, sequenced in a study of blood T cell repertoires in COVID-19. The protocol was immunoSEQ multiplex PCR, while the TCRdb copy is restricted to in-frame clones and leaves out a portion. The repertoire holds roughly 67,000 clones, around 93% seen once, with about 3% in the top ten. The specimen sequenced was peripheral blood. The receptors come from a man aged 65 to 85 with active COVID-19.

V is TRBV7-8 and J is TRBJ1-6, with 8 bases aligning to TRBD1. V trimming: 5 bases; J trimming: 9 bases; junction bases outside the gene matches: 9. The germline gives CDR1 SGHVS, CDR2 FQNEAQ. The CDR3 extends over 15 amino acids. Here the CDR3 DNA reads TGTGCCAGCAGCCTTCAGGGGGCCGGCTTTTCACCCCTCCACTTT. This sequence encodes CASSLQGAGFSPLHF.

This clone is a singleton in its sample. V is TRBV15 and J is TRBJ2-7, with 9 bases lining up with TRBD2. The V and J ends lost 1 base and 6 bases, in that order; junction bases with no gene match: 4. CDR3 length equals 14 residues. Germline CDR1 LNHNV, CDR2 YYDKDF (reference sequence). The DNA of the CDR3 is TGTGCCACCAGCAGAGGCGGGGGGGCGGTCGAGCAGTACTTC. This sequence encodes CATSRGGGAVEQYF.

In nucleotides, the CDR3 is TGTGCCAGCAGCCTGACAGGGGGCAACTATGGCTACACCTTC. Its translation is CASSLTGGNYGYTF. V is TRBV14 and J is TRBJ1-2, with 10 bases fitting TRBD1. CDR1 and CDR2 from the germline V gene are SGHDN and FVKESK. Trimming took 4 bases from V and 2 from J; bases not matched to a gene: 1. The CDR3 is made up of 14 amino acids.

The chain links TRBV7-3 to TRBJ2-1; 11 bases map to TRBD2. V dropped 3 bases and J dropped 5; count of bases not matched to a gene: 3. The germline V gene encodes CDR1 SGHTA and CDR2 FQGTGA. The CDR3 is 15 residues long. The CDR3 loop reads CASSLRGLADNEQFF. Here the CDR3 DNA reads TGTGCCAGCAGCTTGCGGGGACTAGCGGACAATGAGCAGTTCTTC.

The chain couples TRBV4-1 to TRBJ2-3, with 8 bases matching TRBD2. The CDR3 is 14 amino acids. Germline V gene data show CDR1 as MGHRA and CDR2 as YSYEKL. V dropped 8 bases and J dropped 5; count of bases not matched to a gene: 9. The CDR3 nucleotides are TGCGCCAGCGGGTCGGGGGGGCAGGAAGATACGCAGTATTTT. Translated: CASGSGGQEDTQYF.

This sequence joins TRBV5-1 and TRBJ2-5; D is possibly TRBD1 (5 bases). Germline CDR1 is SGHRS and CDR2 is YFSETQ. V lost 3 bases and J lost 2, with 14 bases in between. This CDR3 has 15 residues. CDR3 region: CASSYGTDRQETQYF. The CDR3 nucleotides read TGCGCCAGCAGCTACGGCACCGACAGACAAGAGACCCAGTACTTC.

The V gene is TRBV2, the J gene TRBJ2-2; D gene uncertain. The germline V gene has CDR1 SNHLY and CDR2 FYNNEI. V was shortened by 8 bases and J by 7 bases, with 11 bases between the two germline ends. This CDR3 contains 12 residues. CDR3 bases: TGTGCCAGCGGCAGGTGGAACGGGGAGCTGTTTTTT. Protein sequence: CASGRWNGELFF.

V and J are TRBV25-1 and TRBJ2-3; D may be TRBD1 (7 bases). The germline CDR1 and CDR2 sequences are MGHDK and SYGVNS. This CDR3 has 14 residues. The ends were cut back, 3 bases at V and 10 bases at J, with 17 bases in the middle. The chain's CDR3 is CASSDPPGGRAQYF. The CDR3 DNA follows: TGTGCCAGCAGTGACCCCCCAGGGGGGCGAGCGCAGTATTTT.

Concerning this clone itself: This sample also contains other DNA sequences that code for the same CDR3. The CDR3 here is CASSGQLNTEAFF. DNA for the CDR3: TGTGCCAGCAGCGGACAGCTGAACACTGAAGCTTTCTTT. The chain links TRBV12-3 or TRBV12-4 to TRBJ1-1, with a possible D match to TRBD1 (6 bases). Trimming removed 6 bases from V and 0 bases from J, with 8 bases in between. The CDR3 sequence is 13 residues long.

The gene calls are TRBV28 and TRBJ2-7; 7 bases are a match to TRBD1. V lost 4 bases and J lost 2; bases outside the gene matches: 5. The CDR3 has 14 residues. Germline CDR1 is MDHEN and CDR2 is SYDVKM. The CDR3 sequence is CASSSRQGAYEQYV. The DNA of the CDR3 is TGTGCCAGCAGTTCAAGACAGGGCGCCTACGAGCAGTACGTC.

The V and J genes are TRBV7-9 and TRBJ1-6; D is unclear. Germline-derived CDR1 and CDR2 are SEHNR and FQNEAQ (reference sequence). Trimming took 4 bases from V and 7 from J, leaving 11 bases between them. The CDR3 covers 14 residues. CDR3 DNA sequence: TGTGCCAGCAGCTGGAGAGACGTCAATTCACCCCTCCACTTT. Its translation: CASSWRDVNSPLHF.

This clone occurred once. The rearrangement uses TRBV5-6 and TRBJ2-3; the match to TRBD1 covers 9 bases. The germline V gene encodes CDR1 SGHDT and CDR2 YYEEEE. J was trimmed by 6 bases and V by 1 base; bases with no gene match: 3. The CDR3 contains 14 residues. As DNA, the CDR3 is TGTGCCAGCAGCTTGACAGGGGGCGTGGATACGCAGTATTTT. Translation gives CASSLTGGVDTQYF.